This TCR beta chain was captured in a study of T cells in Graves' hyperthyroidism and ophthalmopathy. The wider study: Initial diagnosis, before any treatment, was when peripheral blood was collected.

Inclusion characteristics of ophthalmopathy patients comprised a Clinical Activity Score of at least 3, a NOSPECS grade of at least 4, and duration under 3 months. This sample holds PBMCs from 9.5 to 10 ml fresh peripheral blood. The CDR3 regions of TCR beta were amplified from RNA transcripts. HTBI primers were employed in a first-round RT-PCR of the TCR CDR3. TCRdb called the multiplex PCR reads again in MiXCR, with one record for every CDR3 protein. The repertoire holds 300,000 or so distinct CDR3 sequences, with 15% to 20% as singletons. This clonotype was recorded a few times. Its antigen remains unknown. Findings of the study overall: It was a median 6.5 months before onset that the model predicted ophthalmopathy.

The receptor comes from a woman aged 60-70 years with Graves' ophthalmopathy. Sequencing used blood.

The CDR3: CASRDTGVRGTHF. DNA for the CDR3: TGTGCCAGTAGGGATACAGGGGTACGGGGCACTCATTTT. This chain connects TRBV19 to TRBJ1-5; 7 bases line up with TRBD1. V gave up 6 bases and J gave up 16 bases; unmatched junction bases: 15. CDR1 is LNHDA and CDR2 is SQIVND in the germline V gene (reference sequence). The CDR3 is 13 residues long. Drawing the rest from reference TRBV19 and TRBJ1-5, the complete variable domain is DGGITQSPKYLFRKEGQNVTLSCEQNLNHDAMYWYRQDPGQGLRLIYYSQIVNDFQKGDIAEGYSVSREKKESFPLTVTSAQKNPTAFYLCASRDTGVRGTHFGDGTRLSIL.